This TCR beta chain was sequenced for a study of blood T cell repertoires in COVID-19. Looking at the study overall: The origin of the acute and convalescent COVID-19 samples was the United States, Italy and Spain. PBMCs, B-cell-depleted T cells, or T cells provided the cDNA or gDNA that made up the material.

This clone was counted only a few times. The V and J ends lost 11 bases and 4 bases, in that order; junction bases with no gene match: 7. The germline V gene has CDR1 LNHDA and CDR2 SQIVND (reference sequence). This CDR3 has 13 residues. How the authors handled the data: The authors estimated nucleated cell counts from reference gene primer amplification. Data came from immunoSEQ multiplex PCR; TCRdb stores just in-frame clones and leaves some out. D and trimming were read from the DNA, whereas the V and J calls and clone size are those reported in that table. The sample lists around 130,000 clones, approximately 80% occurring once.

This TCR derives from a man aged 70-80 years with acute or convalescent COVID-19. The sample consisted of peripheral blood. The rearrangement uses TRBV19 and TRBJ2-1; 8 positions match TRBD2. The CDR3 nucleotides are TGTGCCTCACAGCGGGGGCCGTACAATGAGCAGTTCTTC. Translating gives CASQRGPYNEQFF.